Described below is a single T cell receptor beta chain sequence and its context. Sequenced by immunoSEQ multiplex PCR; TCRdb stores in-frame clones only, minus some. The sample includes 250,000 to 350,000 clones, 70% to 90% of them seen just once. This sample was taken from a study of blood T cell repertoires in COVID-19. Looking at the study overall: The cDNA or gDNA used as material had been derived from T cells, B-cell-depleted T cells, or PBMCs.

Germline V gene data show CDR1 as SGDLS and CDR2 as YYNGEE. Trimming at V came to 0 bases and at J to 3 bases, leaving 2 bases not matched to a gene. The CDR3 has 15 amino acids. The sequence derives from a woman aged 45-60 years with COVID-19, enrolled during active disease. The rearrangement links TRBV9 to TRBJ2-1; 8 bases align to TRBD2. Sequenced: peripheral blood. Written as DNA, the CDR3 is TGTGCCAGCAGCGTAGATAGCGGGGACTACAATGAGCAGTTCTTC. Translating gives CASSVDSGDYNEQFF.